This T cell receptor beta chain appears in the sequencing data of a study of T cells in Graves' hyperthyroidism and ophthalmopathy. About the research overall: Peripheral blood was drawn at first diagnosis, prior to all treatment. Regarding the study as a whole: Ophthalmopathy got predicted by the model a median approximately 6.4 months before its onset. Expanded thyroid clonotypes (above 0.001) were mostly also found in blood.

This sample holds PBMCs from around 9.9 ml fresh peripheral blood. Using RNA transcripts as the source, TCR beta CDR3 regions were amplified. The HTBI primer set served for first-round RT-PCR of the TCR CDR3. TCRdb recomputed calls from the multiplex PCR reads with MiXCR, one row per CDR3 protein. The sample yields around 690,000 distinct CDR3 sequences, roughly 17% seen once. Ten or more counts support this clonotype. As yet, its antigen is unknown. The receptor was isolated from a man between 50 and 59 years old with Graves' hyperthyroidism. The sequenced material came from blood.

The CDR3 DNA sequence: TGTGCCAGCAGTTTATCAAGCGGCAGCACAGATACGCAGTATTTT. Protein sequence: CASSLSSGSTDTQYF. This chain uses TRBV28 with TRBJ2-3; D perhaps matches TRBD2 (5 bases). V lost 1 base and J lost 0, with 8 bases in between. The germline CDR1 and CDR2 sequences are MDHEN and SYDVKM. The CDR3 has 15 residues.